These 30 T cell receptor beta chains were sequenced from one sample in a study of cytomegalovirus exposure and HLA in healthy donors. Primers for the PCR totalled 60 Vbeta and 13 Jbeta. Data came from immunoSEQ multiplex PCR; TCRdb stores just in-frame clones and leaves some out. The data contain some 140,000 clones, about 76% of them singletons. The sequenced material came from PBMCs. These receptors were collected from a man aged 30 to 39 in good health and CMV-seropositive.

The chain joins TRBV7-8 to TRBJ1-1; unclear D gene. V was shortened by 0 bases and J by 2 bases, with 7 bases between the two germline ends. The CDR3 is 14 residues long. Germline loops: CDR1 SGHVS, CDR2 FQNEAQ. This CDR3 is CASSLAHFNTEAFF. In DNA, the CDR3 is TGTGCCAGCAGCTTAGCACATTTCAACACTGAAGCTTTCTTT.

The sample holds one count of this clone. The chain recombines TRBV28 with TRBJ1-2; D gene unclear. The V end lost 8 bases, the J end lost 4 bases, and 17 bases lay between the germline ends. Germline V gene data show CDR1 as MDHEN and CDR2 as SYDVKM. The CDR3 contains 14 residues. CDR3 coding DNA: TGTGCCAGCCGCCGGGAGGCCTGGCGCTATGGCTACACCTTC. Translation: CASRREAWRYGYTF.

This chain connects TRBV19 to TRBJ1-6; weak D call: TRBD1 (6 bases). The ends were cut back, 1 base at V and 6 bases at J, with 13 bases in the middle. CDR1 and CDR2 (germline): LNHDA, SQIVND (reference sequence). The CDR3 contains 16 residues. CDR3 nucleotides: TGTGCCAGTAGTATAGCAGGAACAGGGATTAATTCACCCCTCCACTTT. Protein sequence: CASSIAGTGINSPLHF. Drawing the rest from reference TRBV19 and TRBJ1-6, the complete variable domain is DGGITQSPKYLFRKEGQNVTLSCEQNLNHDAMYWYRQDPGQGLRLIYYSQIVNDFQKGDIAEGYSVSREKKESFPLTVTSAQKNPTAFYLCASSIAGTGINSPLHFGNGTRLTVT.

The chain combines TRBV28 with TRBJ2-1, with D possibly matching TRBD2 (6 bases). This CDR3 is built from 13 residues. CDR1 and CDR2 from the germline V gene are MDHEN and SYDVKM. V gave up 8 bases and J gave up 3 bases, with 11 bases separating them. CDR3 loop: CASRAGYYNEQFF. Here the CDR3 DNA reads TGTGCCAGCCGGGCGGGATACTACAATGAGCAGTTCTTC.

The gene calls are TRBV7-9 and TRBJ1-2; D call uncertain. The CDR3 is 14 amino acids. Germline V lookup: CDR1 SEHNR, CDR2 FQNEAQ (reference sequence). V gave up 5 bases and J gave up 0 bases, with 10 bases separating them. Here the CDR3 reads CASSPGAANYGYTF. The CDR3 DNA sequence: TGTGCCAGCAGCCCGGGAGCAGCTAACTATGGCTACACCTTC.

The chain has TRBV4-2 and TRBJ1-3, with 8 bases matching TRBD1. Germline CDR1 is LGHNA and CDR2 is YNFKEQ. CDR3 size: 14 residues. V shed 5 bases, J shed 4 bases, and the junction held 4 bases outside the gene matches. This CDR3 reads CASSTRQGGNTIYF. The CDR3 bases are TGTGCCAGCAGCACACGACAGGGGGGAAACACCATATATTTT.

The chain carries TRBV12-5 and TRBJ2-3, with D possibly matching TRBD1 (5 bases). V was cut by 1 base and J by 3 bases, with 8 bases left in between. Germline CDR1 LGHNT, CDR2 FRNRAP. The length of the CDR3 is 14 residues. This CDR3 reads CASGLGPGTDTQYF. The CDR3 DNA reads TGTGCTAGTGGTTTGGGTCCAGGGACAGATACGCAGTATTTT. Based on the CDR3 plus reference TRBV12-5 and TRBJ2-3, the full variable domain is DARVTQTPRHKVTEMGQEVTMRCQPILGHNTVFWYRQTMMQGLELLAYFRNRAPLDDSGMPKDRFSAEMPDATLATLKIQPSEPRDSAVYFCASGLGPGTDTQYFGPGTRLTVL.

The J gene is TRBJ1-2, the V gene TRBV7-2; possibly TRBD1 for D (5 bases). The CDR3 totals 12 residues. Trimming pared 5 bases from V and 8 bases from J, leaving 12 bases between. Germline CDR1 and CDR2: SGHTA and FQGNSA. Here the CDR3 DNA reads TGTGCCAGCAGCCAGACAGAGAGAGGCTACACCTTC. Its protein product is CASSQTERGYTF.

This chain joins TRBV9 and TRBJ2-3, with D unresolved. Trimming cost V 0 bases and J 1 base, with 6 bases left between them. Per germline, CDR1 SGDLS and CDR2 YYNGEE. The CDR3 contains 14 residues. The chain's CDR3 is CASSVALGTDTQYF. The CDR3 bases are TGTGCCAGCAGCGTAGCTCTCGGCACAGATACGCAGTATTTT.

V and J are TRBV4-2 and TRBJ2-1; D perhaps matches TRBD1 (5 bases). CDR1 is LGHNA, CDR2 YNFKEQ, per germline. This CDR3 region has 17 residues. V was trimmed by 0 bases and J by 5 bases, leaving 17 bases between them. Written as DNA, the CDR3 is TGTGCCAGCAGCCAAGAGAGCGTCCGAGACAGCAACAATGAGCAGTTCTTC. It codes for CASSQESVRDSNNEQFF.

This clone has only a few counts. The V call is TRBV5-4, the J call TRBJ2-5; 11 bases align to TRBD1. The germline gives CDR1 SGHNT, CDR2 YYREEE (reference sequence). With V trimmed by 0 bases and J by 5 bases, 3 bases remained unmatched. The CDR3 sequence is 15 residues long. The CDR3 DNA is TGTGCCAGCAGCTTGGGGACAGGGGGCGAGGAGACCCAGTACTTC. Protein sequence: CASSLGTGGEETQYF.

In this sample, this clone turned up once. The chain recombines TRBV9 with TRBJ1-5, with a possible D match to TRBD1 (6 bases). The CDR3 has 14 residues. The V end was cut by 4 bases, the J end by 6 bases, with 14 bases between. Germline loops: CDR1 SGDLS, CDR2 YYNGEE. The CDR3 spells CASSNTGSTQPQHF. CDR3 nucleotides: TGTGCCAGCAGCAATACAGGGAGTACTCAGCCCCAGCATTTT.

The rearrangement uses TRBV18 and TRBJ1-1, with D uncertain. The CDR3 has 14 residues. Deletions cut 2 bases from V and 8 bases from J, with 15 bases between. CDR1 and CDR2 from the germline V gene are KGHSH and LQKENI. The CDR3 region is CASSPASHTSEAFF. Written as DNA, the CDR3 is TGTGCCAGCTCACCAGCATCCCACACCTCGGAAGCTTTCTTT.

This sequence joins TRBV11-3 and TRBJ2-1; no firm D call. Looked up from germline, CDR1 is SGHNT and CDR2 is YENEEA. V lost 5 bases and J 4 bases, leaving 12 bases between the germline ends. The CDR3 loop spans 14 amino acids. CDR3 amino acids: CASSPGSRYNEQFF. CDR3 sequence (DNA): TGTGCCAGCAGCCCCGGGTCCCGTTACAATGAGCAGTTCTTC.

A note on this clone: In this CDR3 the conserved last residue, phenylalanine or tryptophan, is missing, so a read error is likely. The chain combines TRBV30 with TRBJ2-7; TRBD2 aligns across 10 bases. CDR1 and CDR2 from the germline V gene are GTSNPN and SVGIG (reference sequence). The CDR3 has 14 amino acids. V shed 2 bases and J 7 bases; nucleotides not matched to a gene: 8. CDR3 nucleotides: TGTGCCTGGAGTAGCAGCGGGAGGGCCGAAGAGCAGTACCTC. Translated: CAWSSSGRAEEQYL.

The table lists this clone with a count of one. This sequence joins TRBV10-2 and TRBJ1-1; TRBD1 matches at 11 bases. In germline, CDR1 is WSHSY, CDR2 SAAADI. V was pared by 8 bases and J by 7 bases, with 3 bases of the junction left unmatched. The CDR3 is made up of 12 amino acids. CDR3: CASRDRGFEAFF. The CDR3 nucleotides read TGCGCCAGCCGGGACAGGGGGTTTGAAGCTTTCTTT.

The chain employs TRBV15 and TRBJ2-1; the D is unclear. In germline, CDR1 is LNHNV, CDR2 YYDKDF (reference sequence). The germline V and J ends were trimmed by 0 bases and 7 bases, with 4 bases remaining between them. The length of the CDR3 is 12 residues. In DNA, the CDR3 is TGTGCCACCAGCAGAGATCGGAATGAGCAGTTCTTC. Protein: CATSRDRNEQFF.

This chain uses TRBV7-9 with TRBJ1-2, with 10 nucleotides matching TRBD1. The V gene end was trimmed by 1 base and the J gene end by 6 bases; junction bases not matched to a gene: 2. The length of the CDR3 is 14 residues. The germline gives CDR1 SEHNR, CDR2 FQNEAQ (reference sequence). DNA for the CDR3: TGTGCCAGCAGCTTAGGAGGGACAGGGGATGGCTACACCTTC. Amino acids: CASSLGGTGDGYTF.

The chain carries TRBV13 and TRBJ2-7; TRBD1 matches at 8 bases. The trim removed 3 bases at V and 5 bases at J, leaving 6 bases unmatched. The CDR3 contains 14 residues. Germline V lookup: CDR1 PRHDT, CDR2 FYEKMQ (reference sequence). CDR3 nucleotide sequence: TGTGCCAGCAGCTTCCGGGACAGGCCCAACGAGCAGTACTTC. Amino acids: CASSFRDRPNEQYF.

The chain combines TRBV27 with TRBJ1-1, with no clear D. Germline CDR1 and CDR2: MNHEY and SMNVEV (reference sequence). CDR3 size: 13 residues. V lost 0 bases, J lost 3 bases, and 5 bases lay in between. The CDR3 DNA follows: TGTGCCAGCAGTTTATCCCGGTACACTGAAGCTTTCTTT. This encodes CASSLSRYTEAFF.

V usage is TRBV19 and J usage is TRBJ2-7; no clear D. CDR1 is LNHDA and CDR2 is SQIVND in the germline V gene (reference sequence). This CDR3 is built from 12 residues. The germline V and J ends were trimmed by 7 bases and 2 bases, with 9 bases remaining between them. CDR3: CASTNGPYEQYF. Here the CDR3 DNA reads TGTGCCAGTACGAACGGTCCCTACGAGCAGTACTTC. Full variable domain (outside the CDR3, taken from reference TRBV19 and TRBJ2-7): DGGITQSPKYLFRKEGQNVTLSCEQNLNHDAMYWYRQDPGQGLRLIYYSQIVNDFQKGDIAEGYSVSREKKESFPLTVTSAQKNPTAFYLCASTNGPYEQYFGPGTRLTVT.

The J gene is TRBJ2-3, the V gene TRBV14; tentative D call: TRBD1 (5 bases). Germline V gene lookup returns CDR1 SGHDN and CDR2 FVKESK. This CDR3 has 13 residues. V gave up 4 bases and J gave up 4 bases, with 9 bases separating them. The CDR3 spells CASSPKGPDTQYF. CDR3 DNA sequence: TGTGCCAGCAGCCCAAAGGGGCCAGATACGCAGTATTTT.

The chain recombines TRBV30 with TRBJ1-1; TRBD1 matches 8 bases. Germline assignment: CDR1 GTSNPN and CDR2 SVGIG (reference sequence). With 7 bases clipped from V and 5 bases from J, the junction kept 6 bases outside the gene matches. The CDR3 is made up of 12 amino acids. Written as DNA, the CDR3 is TGTGCCTCTGGACAGGGTGGAACTGAAGCTTTCTTT. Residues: CASGQGGTEAFF. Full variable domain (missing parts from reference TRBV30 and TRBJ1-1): SQTIHQWPATLVQPVGSPLSLECTVEGTSNPNLYWYRQAAGRGLQLLFYSVGIGQISSEVPQNLSASRPQDRQFILSSKKLLLSDSGFYLCASGQGGTEAFFGQGTRLTVV.

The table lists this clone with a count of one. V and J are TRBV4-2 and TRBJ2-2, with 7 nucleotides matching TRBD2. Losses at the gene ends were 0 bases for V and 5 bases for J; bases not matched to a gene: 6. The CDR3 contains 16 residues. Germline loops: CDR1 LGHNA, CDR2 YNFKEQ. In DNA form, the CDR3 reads TGTGCCAGCAGCCAAGATCAACGGGAGGTGACCGGGGAGCTGTTTTTT. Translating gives CASSQDQREVTGELFF.

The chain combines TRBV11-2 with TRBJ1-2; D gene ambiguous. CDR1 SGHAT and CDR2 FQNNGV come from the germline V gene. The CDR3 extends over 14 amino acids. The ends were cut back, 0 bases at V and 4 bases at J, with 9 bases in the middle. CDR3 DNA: TGTGCCAGCAGCTTAGATTCTGGGCTCTATGGCTACACCTTC. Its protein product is CASSLDSGLYGYTF. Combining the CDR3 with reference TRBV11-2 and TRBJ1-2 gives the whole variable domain EAGVAQSPRYKIIEKRQSVAFWCNPISGHATLYWYQQILGQGPKLLIQFQNNGVVDDSQLPKDRFSAERLKGVDSTLKIQPAKLEDSAVYLCASSLDSGLYGYTFGSGTRLTVV.

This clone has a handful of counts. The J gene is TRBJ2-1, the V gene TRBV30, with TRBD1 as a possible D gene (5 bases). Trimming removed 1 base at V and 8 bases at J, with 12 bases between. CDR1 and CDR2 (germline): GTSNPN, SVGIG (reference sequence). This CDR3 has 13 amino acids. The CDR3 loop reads CAWSEFQGDEQFF. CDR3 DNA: TGTGCCTGGAGTGAGTTTCAGGGCGATGAGCAGTTCTTC.

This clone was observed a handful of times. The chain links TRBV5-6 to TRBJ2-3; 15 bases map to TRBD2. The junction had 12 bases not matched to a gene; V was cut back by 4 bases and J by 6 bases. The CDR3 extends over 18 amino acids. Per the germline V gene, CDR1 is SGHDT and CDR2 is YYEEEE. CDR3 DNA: TGTGCCAGCAGCATATTCCGGACTAGCGGGAGGGCGGGGGATACGCAGTATTTT. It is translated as CASSIFRTSGRAGDTQYF.

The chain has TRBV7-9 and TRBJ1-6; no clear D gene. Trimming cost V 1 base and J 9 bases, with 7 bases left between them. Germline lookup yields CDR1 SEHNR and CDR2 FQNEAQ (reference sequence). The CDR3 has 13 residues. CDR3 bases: TGTGCCAGCAGCTTAGTCGCGGGTTCACCCCTCCACTTT. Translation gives CASSLVAGSPLHF.

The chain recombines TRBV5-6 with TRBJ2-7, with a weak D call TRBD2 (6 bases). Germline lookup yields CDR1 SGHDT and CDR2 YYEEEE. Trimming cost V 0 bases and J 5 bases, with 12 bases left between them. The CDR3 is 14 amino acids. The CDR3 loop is CASSLEGSGNEQYF. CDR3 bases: TGTGCCAGCAGCTTGGAGGGTAGCGGAAACGAGCAGTACTTC.

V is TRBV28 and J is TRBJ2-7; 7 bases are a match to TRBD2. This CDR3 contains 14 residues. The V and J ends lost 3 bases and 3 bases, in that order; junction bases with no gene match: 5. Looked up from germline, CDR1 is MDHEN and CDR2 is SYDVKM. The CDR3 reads CASSFGGGVYEQYF. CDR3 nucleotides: TGTGCCAGCAGTTTTGGGGGAGGGGTCTACGAGCAGTACTTC.